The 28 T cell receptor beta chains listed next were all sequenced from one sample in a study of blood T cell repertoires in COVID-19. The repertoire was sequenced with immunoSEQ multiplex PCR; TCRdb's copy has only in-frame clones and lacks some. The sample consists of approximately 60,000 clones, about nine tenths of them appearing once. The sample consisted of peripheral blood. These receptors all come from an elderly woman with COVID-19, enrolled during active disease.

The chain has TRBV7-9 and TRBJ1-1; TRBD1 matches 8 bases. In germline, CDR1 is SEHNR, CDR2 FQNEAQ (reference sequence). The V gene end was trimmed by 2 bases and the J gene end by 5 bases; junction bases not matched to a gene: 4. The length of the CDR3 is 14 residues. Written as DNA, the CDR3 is TGTGCCAGCAGCTTACAGGGGGCGAGTACTGAAGCTTTCTTT. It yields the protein CASSLQGASTEAFF.

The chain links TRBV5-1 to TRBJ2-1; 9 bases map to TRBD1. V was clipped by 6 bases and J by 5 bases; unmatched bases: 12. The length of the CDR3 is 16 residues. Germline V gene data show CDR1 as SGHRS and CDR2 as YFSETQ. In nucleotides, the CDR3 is TGCGCCAGCAATCTTCGGGACAGGGCATCAAACAATGAGCAGTTCTTC. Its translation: CASNLRDRASNNEQFF.

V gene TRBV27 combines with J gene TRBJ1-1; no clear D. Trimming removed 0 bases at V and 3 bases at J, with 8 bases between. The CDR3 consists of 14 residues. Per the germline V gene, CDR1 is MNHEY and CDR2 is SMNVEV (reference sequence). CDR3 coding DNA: TGTGCCAGCAGTTTATCCGCGGTGGACACTGAAGCTTTCTTT. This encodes CASSLSAVDTEAFF.

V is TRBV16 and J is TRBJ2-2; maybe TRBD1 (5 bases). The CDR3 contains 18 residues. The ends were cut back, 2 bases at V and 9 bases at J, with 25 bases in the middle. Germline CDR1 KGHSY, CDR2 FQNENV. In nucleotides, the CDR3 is TGTGCCAGCAGCCAACTGCCATTAACGGCAGCCAACAGGAGGGAGCTGTTTTTT. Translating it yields CASSQLPLTAANRRELFF.

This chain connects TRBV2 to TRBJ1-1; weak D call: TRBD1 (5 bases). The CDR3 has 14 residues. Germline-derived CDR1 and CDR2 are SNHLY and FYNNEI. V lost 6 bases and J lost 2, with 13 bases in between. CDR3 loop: CASRRGAINTEAFF. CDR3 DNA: TGTGCCAGCAGACGCGGGGCGATCAACACTGAAGCTTTCTTT.

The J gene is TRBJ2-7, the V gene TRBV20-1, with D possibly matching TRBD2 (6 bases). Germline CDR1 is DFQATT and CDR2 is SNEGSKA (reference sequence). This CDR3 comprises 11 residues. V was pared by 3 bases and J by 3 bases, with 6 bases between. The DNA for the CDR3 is TGCAGTGCTAGGACTAGCTACGAGCAGTACTTC. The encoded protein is CSARTSYEQYF.

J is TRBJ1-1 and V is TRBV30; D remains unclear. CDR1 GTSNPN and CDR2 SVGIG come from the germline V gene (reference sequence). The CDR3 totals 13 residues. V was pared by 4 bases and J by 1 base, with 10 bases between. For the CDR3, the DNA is TGTGCCTGGAACCCATTCGGGAACACTGAAGCTTTCTTT. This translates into CAWNPFGNTEAFF.

For the CDR3, the DNA is TGTGCCAGTAGTCCTCGACAGGGTGGGCTAAACACTGAAGCTTTCTTT. The encoded protein is CASSPRQGGLNTEAFF. The rearrangement links TRBV19 to TRBJ1-1, with 7 bases aligning to TRBD1. The CDR3 consists of 16 residues. From germline, CDR1 is LNHDA and CDR2 SQIVND (reference sequence). V was clipped by 5 bases and J by 2 bases; unmatched bases: 11.

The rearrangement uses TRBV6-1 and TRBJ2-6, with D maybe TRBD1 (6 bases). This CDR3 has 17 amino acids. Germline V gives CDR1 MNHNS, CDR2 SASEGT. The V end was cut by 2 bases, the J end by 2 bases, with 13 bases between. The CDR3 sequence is CASSERGSGTGANVLTF. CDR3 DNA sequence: TGTGCCAGCAGTGAAAGGGGGTCAGGGACTGGGGCCAACGTCCTGACTTTC.

CDR3 residues: CASSQMAGYGYTF. The CDR3 DNA reads TGTGCCAGCTCACAAATGGCAGGCTATGGCTACACCTTC. The V gene is TRBV18, the J gene TRBJ1-2; D is unclear. CDR1 is KGHSH and CDR2 is LQKENI in the germline V gene. This CDR3 contains 13 residues. Trimming left V 4 bases short and J 4 bases short, with 10 bases between.

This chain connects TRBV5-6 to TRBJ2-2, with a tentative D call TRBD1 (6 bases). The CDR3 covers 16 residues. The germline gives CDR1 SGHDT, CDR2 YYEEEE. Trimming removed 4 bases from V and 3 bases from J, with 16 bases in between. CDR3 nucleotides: TGTGCCAGCAGCAATCAGGGGAAAAGGGACACCGGGGAGCTGTTTTTT. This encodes CASSNQGKRDTGELFF.

CDR3 protein: CASSQRGQNTEAFF. Here the CDR3 DNA reads TGCGCCAGCAGCCAAAGAGGCCAGAACACTGAAGCTTTCTTT. The chain links TRBV4-1 to TRBJ1-1; D gene unclear. The CDR3 has 14 residues. V lost 2 bases and J lost 1, with 8 bases in between. Germline CDR1 MGHRA, CDR2 YSYEKL.

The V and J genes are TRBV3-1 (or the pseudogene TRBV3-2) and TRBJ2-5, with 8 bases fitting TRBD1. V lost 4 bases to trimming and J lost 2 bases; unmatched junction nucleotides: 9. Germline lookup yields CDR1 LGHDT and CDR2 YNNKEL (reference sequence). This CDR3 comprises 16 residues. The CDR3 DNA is TGTGCCAGCAGCCCAAGACAGGGGACATATCAAGAGACCCAGTACTTC. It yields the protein CASSPRQGTYQETQYF.

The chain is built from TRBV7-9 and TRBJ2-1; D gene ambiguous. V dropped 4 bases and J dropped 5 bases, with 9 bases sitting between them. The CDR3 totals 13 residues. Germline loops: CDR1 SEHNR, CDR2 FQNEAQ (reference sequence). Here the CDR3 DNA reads TGTGCCAGCAGCTCCATCAATGACAATGAGCAGTTCTTC. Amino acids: CASSSINDNEQFF.

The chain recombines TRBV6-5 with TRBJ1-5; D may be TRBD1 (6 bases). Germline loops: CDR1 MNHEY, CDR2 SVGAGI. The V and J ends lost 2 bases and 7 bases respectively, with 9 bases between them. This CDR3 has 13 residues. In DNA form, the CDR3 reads TGTGCCAGCAGTTACAGAGGGGGACAGCCCCAGCATTTT. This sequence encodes CASSYRGGQPQHF.

This CDR3 reads CAWSGAFGEKLFF. CDR3 coding DNA: TGTGCCTGGAGTGGGGCCTTCGGCGAAAAACTGTTTTTT. The chain employs TRBV30 and TRBJ1-4; D unresolved. The germline V gene encodes CDR1 GTSNPN and CDR2 SVGIG (reference sequence). CDR3 length: 13 amino acids. V gave up 1 base and J gave up 8 bases, with 11 bases separating them.

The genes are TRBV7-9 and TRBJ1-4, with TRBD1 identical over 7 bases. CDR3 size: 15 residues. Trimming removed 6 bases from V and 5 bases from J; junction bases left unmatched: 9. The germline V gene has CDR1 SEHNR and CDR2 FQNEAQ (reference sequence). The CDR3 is CASSQTGTDNEKLFF. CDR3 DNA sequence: TGTGCCAGCAGTCAAACCGGGACAGACAATGAAAAACTGTTTTTT.

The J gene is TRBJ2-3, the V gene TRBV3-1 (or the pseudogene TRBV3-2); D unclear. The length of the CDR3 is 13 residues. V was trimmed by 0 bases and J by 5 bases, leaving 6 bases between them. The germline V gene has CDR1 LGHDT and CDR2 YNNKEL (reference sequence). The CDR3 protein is CASSQDRVDTQYF. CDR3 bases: TGTGCCAGCAGCCAAGACCGGGTAGATACGCAGTATTTT.

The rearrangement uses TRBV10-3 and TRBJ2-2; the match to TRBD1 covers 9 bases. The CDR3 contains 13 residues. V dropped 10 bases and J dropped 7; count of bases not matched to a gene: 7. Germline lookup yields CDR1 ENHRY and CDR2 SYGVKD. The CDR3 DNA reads TGTGCCACCCGGGACAGGGAGAGCGGGGAGCTGTTTTTT. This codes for CATRDRESGELFF.

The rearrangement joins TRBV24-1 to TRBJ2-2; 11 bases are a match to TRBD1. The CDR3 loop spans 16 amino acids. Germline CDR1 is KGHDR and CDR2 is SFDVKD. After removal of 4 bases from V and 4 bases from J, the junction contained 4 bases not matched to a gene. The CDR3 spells CATSDAGTGGTGELFF. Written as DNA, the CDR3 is TGTGCCACCAGTGACGCCGGGACAGGGGGCACCGGGGAGCTGTTTTTT.

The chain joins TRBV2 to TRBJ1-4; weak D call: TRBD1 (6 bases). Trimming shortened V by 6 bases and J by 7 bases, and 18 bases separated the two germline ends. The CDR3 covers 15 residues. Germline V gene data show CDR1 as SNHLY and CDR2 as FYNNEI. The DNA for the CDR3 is TGTGCCAGCAGGGGAACAGGGATAATTAGTGAAAAACTGTTTTTT. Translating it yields CASRGTGIISEKLFF. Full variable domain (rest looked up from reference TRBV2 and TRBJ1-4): EPEVTQTPSHQVTQMGQEVILRCVPISNHLYFYWYRQILGQKVEFLVSFYNNEISEKSEIFDDQFSVERPDGSNFTLKIRSTKLEDSAMYFCASRGTGIISEKLFFGSGTQLSVL.

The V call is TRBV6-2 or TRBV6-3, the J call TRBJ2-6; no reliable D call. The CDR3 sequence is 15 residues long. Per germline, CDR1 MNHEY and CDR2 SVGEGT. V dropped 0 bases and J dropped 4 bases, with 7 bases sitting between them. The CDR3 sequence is CASSYSMAGANVLTF. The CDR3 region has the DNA TGTGCCAGCAGTTACTCGATGGCAGGGGCCAACGTCCTGACTTTC.

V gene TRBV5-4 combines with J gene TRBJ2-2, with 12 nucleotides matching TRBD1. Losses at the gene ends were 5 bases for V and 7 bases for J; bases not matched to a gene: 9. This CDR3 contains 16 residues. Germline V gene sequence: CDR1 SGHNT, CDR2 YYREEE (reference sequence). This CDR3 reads CASRPGTGGNGGELFF. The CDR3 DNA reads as TGTGCCAGCAGACCCGGGACAGGGGGCAATGGCGGGGAGCTGTTTTTT.

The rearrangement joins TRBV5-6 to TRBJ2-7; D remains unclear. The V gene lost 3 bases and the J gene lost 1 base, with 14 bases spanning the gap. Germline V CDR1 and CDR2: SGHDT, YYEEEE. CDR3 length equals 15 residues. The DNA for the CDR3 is TGTGCCAGCAGCTCGTGGTGGGCCCTTTCCTACGAGCAGTACTTC. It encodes CASSSWWALSYEQYF.

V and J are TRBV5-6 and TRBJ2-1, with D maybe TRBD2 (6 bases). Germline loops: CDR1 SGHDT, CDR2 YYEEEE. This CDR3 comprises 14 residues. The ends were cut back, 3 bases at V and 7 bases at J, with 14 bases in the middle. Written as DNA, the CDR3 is TGTGCCAGCAGCTCACACGGGGGTACGAATGAGCAGTTCTTC. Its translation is CASSSHGGTNEQFF.

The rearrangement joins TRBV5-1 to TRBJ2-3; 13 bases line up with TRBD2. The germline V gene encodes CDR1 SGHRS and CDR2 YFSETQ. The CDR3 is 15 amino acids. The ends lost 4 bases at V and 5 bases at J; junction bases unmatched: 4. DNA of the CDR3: TGCGCCAGCAGCGAGGGACTAGCGGGGTTAGATACGCAGTATTTT. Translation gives CASSEGLAGLDTQYF. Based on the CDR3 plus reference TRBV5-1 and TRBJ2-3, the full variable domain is KAGVTQTPRYLIKTRGQQVTLSCSPISGHRSVSWYQQTPGQGLQFLFEYFSETQRNKGNFPGRFSGRQFSNSRSEMNVSTLELGDSALYLCASSEGLAGLDTQYFGPGTRLTVL.

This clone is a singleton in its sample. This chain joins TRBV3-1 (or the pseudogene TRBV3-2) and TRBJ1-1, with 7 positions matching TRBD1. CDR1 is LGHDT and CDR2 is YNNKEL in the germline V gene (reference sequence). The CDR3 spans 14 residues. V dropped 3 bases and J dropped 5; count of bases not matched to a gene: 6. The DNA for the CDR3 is TGTGCCAGCAGCCAGACAGGGAGAGAGACTGAAGCTTTCTTT. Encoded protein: CASSQTGRETEAFF.

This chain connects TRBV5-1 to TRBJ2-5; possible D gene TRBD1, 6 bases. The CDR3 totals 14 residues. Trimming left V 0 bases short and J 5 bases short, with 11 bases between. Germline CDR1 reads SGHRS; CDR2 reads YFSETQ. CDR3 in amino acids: CASSLEGGGETQYF. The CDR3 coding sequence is TGCGCCAGCAGCTTGGAAGGGGGTGGGGAGACCCAGTACTTC.